The clone carrying this T cell receptor beta chain was detected ten times or more. Its antigen remains unknown. CDR1 and CDR2 (germline): SQVTM, ANQGSEA. This CDR3 spans 14 amino acids. V lost 4 bases, J lost 0 bases, and 12 bases lay in between. Sorting defined naive CD8 T cells as CD8+CD4-CCR7+CD45RA+. TCRdb reprocessed the PCR reads via MiXCR and lists one record per CDR3 protein. The repertoire includes about 500,000 distinct CDR3 sequences, over 20% of them detected once, and about 0.78% sits in the top ten. The sample comes from a study of molecular identifiers for immune sequencing clone quantification. Study-wide results and caveats: Barcodes shared by identical TCR molecules could lead to underestimated sizes of highly expanded clones.

The receptor was isolated from a human donor in good health. Some libraries in this study had Jurkat cell RNA spiked in. The chain links TRBV29-1 to TRBJ1-1; D is unresolved. Sequencing used naive CD8+ T cells from blood, with Jurkat cell RNA spiked in. Subset: FACS-sorted CD8+CD4-CCR7+CD45RA+ naive T cells. CDR3 region: CSVADMAMNTEAFF. The CDR3 nucleotides read TGCAGCGTTGCTGACATGGCCATGAACACTGAAGCTTTCTTT.